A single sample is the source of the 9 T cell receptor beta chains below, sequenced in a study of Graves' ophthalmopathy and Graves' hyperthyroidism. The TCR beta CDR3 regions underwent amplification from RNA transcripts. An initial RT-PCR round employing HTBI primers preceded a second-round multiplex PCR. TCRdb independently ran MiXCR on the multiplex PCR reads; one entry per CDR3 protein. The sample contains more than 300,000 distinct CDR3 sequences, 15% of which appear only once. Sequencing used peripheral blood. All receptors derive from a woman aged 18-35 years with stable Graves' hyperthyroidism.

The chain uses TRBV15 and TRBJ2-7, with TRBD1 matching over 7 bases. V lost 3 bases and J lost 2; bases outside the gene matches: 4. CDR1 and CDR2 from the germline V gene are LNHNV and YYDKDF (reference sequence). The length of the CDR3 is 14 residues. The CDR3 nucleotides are TGTGCCACCAGCAGTGACAGGGCGGCCTACGAGCAGTACTTC. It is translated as CATSSDRAAYEQYF.

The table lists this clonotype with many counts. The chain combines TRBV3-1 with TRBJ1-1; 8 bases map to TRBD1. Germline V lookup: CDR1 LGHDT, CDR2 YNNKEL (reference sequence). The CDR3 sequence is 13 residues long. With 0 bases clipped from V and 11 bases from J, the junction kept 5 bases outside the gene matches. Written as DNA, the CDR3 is TGTGCCAGCAGCCAAGAGGGCACAGGGGGGGCTTTCTTT. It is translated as CASSQEGTGGAFF.

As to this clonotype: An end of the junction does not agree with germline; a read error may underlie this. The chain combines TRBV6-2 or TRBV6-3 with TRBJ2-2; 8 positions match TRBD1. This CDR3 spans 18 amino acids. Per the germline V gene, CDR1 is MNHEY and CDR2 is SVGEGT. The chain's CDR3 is CTSSLRTGSNANTGELFF. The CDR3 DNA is TGTACCAGCAGTCTACGGACAGGGAGTAACGCGAACACCGGGGAGCTGTTTTTT.

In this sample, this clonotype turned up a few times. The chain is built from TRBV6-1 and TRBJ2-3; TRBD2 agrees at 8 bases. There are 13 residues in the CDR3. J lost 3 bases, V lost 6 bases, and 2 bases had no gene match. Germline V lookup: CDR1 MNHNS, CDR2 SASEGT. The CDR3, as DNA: TGTGCCAGCAGACTAGCGGCGACAGATACGCAGTATTTT. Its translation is CASRLAATDTQYF.

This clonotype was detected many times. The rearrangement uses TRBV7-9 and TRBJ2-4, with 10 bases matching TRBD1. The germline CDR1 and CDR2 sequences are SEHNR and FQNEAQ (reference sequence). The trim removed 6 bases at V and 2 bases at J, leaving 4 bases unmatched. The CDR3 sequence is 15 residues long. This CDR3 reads CASSRTGGTKNIQYF. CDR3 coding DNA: TGTGCCAGCAGTCGGACAGGGGGTACCAAAAACATTCAGTACTTC.

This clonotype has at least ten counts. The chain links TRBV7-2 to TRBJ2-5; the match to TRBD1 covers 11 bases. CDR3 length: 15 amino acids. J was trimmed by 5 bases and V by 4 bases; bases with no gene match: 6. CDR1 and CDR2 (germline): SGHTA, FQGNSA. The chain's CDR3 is CASSYQDRGRETQYF. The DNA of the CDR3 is TGTGCCAGCAGCTACCAGGACAGGGGGCGCGAGACCCAGTACTTC. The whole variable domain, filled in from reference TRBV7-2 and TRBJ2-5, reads GAGVSQSPSNKVTEKGKDVELRCDPISGHTALYWYRQSLGQGLEFLIYFQGNSAPDKSGLPSDRFSAERTGGSVSTLTIQRTQQEDSAVYLCASSYQDRGRETQYFGPGTRLLVL.

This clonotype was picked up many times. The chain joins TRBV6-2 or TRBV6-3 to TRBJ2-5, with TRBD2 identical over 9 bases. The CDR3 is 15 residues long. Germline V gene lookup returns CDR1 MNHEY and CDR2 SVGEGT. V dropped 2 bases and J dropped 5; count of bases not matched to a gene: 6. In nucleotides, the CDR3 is TGTGCCAGCAGTTACGGACCGGGACTAGCCGAGACCCAGTACTTC. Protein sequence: CASSYGPGLAETQYF.

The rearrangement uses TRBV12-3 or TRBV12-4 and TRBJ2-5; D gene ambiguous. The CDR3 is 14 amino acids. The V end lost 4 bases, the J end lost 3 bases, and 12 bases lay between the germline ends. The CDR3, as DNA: TGTGCCAGCAGTTATACCGCCCTAGAAGAGACCCAGTACTTC. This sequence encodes CASSYTALEETQYF.

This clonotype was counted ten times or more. The CDR3 loop reads CATRTGKRYTF. The CDR3 nucleotides are TGTGCCACCCGGACAGGGAAGCGCTACACCTTC. This chain connects TRBV25-1 to TRBJ1-2; 8 bases line up with TRBD1. The CDR3 sequence is 11 residues long. The ends lost 10 bases at V and 9 bases at J; junction bases unmatched: 7. Germline CDR1 is MGHDK and CDR2 is SYGVNS.